The 22 T cell receptor beta chains below were found in one sample sequenced in a study of cytomegalovirus exposure and HLA in healthy donors. The study ran its PCR with 60 Vbeta and 13 Jbeta primers. Assay used: immunoSEQ multiplex PCR; TCRdb lists only in-frame clones, some missing. Found here are roughly 50,000 clones; the top ten clones hold roughly a quarter. The sample was PBMCs. Receptor source: a man aged 35 to 55 in good health and CMV-seropositive.

The J gene is TRBJ2-7, the V gene TRBV7-8; D ambiguous. This CDR3 has 11 residues. Germline V gene lookup returns CDR1 SGHVS and CDR2 FQNEAQ. Trimming pared 4 bases from V and 6 bases from J, leaving 7 bases between. In DNA form, the CDR3 reads TGTGCCAGCAGCTCCCGCGGCGAGCAGTACTTC. It encodes CASSSRGEQYF.

The CDR3 loop is CASSLVRRGFGANVLTF. CDR3 bases: TGTGCCAGCAGTTTAGTACGGCGGGGTTTTGGGGCCAACGTCCTGACTTTC. This chain links TRBV28 with TRBJ2-6, with a tentative D call TRBD2 (6 bases). The V gene's germline CDR1 is MDHEN and CDR2 SYDVKM. This CDR3 comprises 17 residues. V was clipped by 2 bases and J by 3 bases, with 14 bases between them.

The J gene is TRBJ2-5, the V gene TRBV14, with 8 bases identical to TRBD1. CDR1 and CDR2 (germline): SGHDN, FVKESK. This CDR3 is 14 amino acids long. Germline trimming cut 4 bases from V and 6 bases from J; bases unmatched to any gene: 7. Written as DNA, the CDR3 is TGTGCCAGCAGCCCTTCAGGGGGCGGGAAGACCCAGTACTTC. This encodes CASSPSGGGKTQYF.

The chain combines TRBV28 with TRBJ2-2, with 7 bases identical to TRBD1. The CDR3 consists of 15 residues. Unmatched junction bases numbered 7, after V lost 6 bases and J lost 3 bases. Per the germline V gene, CDR1 is MDHEN and CDR2 is SYDVKM. Written as DNA, the CDR3 is TGTGCCAGCAGGGGACAGTTAACGTACACCGGGGAGCTGTTTTTT. It translates to CASRGQLTYTGELFF.

The chain recombines TRBV7-3 with TRBJ2-3; a possible D gene is TRBD1 (5 bases). Germline values: CDR1 SGHTA, CDR2 FQGTGA. There are 15 residues in the CDR3. V shed 1 base and J shed 2 bases, with 10 bases lying between them. DNA for the CDR3: TGTGCCAGCAGCTTAAGCAGGACAACCACAGATACGCAGTATTTT. It encodes CASSLSRTTTDTQYF. The whole variable domain, remainder taken from reference TRBV7-3 and TRBJ2-3, is GAGVSQTPSNKVTEKGKYVELRCDPISGHTALYWYRQSLGQGPEFLIYFQGTGAADDSGLPNDRFFAVRPEGSVSTLKIQRTERGDSAVYLCASSLSRTTTDTQYFGPGTRLTVL.

The chain uses TRBV18 and TRBJ1-3; TRBD1 is a possible D gene (6 bases). CDR1 is KGHSH, CDR2 LQKENI, per germline. The CDR3 spans 16 residues. Trimming stripped 4 bases from V and 2 bases from J, with 15 bases between. The CDR3 nucleotides are TGTGCCAGCTCACTACAGGGTTTCGGTGCTGGAAACACCATATATTTT. Its translation: CASSLQGFGAGNTIYF.

The chain couples TRBV7-9 to TRBJ2-1; 14 nucleotides agree with TRBD2. The J segment lost 2 bases and the V segment lost 3 bases, leaving 3 bases of the junction unmatched. Germline CDR1 reads SEHNR; CDR2 reads FQNEAQ (reference sequence). The CDR3 extends over 17 amino acids. The CDR3 DNA follows: TGTGCCAGCAGCTTGGGACTAGCGGGGGTCGCCTACAATGAGCAGTTCTTC. Translating it yields CASSLGLAGVAYNEQFF.

The chain combines TRBV9 with TRBJ1-5; D perhaps matches TRBD1 (5 bases). The V end lost 0 bases, the J end lost 3 bases, and 10 bases lay between the germline ends. The CDR3 totals 15 residues. CDR1 is SGDLS and CDR2 is YYNGEE in the germline V gene. This CDR3 reads CASSVGGGYNQPQHF. CDR3 sequence (DNA): TGTGCCAGCAGCGTAGGGGGGGGGTACAATCAGCCCCAGCATTTT.

V and J are TRBV6-1 and TRBJ2-7; TRBD2 might be the D (7 bases). The CDR3 contains 15 residues. V was shortened by 2 bases and J by 4 bases, with 15 bases between the two germline ends. Germline-derived CDR1 and CDR2 are MNHNS and SASEGT. The CDR3 DNA is TGTGCCAGCAGTGAAAAGCGGGACAAAGTTTACGAGCAGTACTTC. This codes for CASSEKRDKVYEQYF.

The gene calls are TRBV2 and TRBJ1-5; D uncertain. V was shortened by 4 bases and J by 11 bases, with 15 bases between the two germline ends. Per germline, CDR1 SNHLY and CDR2 FYNNEI. This CDR3 comprises 13 residues. This CDR3 reads CASSVSISESQHF. The CDR3 region has the DNA TGTGCCAGCAGTGTAAGCATTTCCGAGTCCCAGCATTTT.

V gene TRBV19 combines with J gene TRBJ1-6, with a weak D call TRBD1 (5 bases). The CDR3 runs to 12 residues. CDR1 is LNHDA and CDR2 is SQIVND in the germline V gene (reference sequence). V was cut by 11 bases and J by 7 bases, with 12 bases left in between. CDR3 loop: CAGGTGNSPLHF. The CDR3, as DNA: TGTGCCGGAGGGACCGGAAATTCACCCCTCCACTTT.

CDR3 in amino acids: CASSILTGKDTQYF. As DNA, the CDR3 is TGTGCCAGCAGTATCTTGACGGGAAAGGATACGCAGTATTTT. This chain uses TRBV28 with TRBJ2-3; possibly TRBD2 for D (5 bases). The CDR3 loop spans 14 amino acids. Between the trimmed V and J ends, which lost 5 bases and 6 bases, there was a span of 15 bases. Germline CDR1 MDHEN, CDR2 SYDVKM.

The gene calls are TRBV12-2 and TRBJ1-5; the table gives TRBD1 as D, unverified against the DNA. TRBV12-2 is shown as a pseudogene. The CDR3 covers 16 residues. DNA for the CDR3: TGTGCAAGTCGCTTAGAGGGGGCGCATGGCAATCAGCCCCAGCATTTT. It is translated as CASRLEGAHGNQPQHF.

V gene TRBV4-1 combines with J gene TRBJ2-5; the match to TRBD2 covers 10 bases. The ends lost 1 base at V and 4 bases at J; junction bases unmatched: 9. Looked up from germline, CDR1 is MGHRA and CDR2 is YSYEKL. The CDR3 runs 17 residues. The DNA for the CDR3 is TGCGCCAGCAGCCAAGGATTCCTAGCGGGGGTAGGAGAGACCCAGTACTTC. Translated, it gives CASSQGFLAGVGETQYF.

This chain uses TRBV14 with TRBJ2-1, with 9 bases identical to TRBD1. The CDR3 has 12 amino acids. The J segment lost 9 bases and the V segment lost 3 bases, leaving 0 bases of the junction unmatched. The germline V gene encodes CDR1 SGHDN and CDR2 FVKESK. CDR3 nucleotides: TGTGCCAGCAGCCAGGACAGGGGTGAGCAGTTCTTC. Translated: CASSQDRGEQFF.

The V gene is TRBV28, the J gene TRBJ2-3; 10 nucleotides agree with TRBD1. The CDR3 consists of 15 residues. Germline CDR1 is MDHEN and CDR2 is SYDVKM. The trim removed 5 bases at V and 7 bases at J, leaving 9 bases unmatched. CDR3 sequence reads: CASSARQGARNTQYF. The CDR3 DNA follows: TGTGCCAGCAGTGCTAGACAGGGGGCGAGGAATACGCAGTATTTT.

The J gene is TRBJ1-1, the V gene TRBV9, with D unclear. Trimming cost V 0 bases and J 0 bases, with 9 bases left between them. The CDR3 has 15 residues. Germline CDR1 and CDR2: SGDLS and YYNGEE. The chain's CDR3 is CASSVGGLLNTEAFF. The DNA for the CDR3 is TGTGCCAGCAGCGTAGGTGGGCTACTGAACACTGAAGCTTTCTTT.

The chain combines TRBV27 with TRBJ1-2; tentative D call: TRBD1 (5 bases). The germline V and J ends were trimmed by 2 bases and 6 bases, with 7 bases remaining between them. Germline assignment: CDR1 MNHEY and CDR2 SMNVEV (reference sequence). The CDR3 spans 12 residues. The CDR3 is CASSLPGDGYTF. The CDR3 coding sequence is TGTGCCAGCAGTTTACCGGGGGATGGCTACACCTTC.

The chain uses TRBV11-2 and TRBJ1-2; D call uncertain. Germline CDR1 is SGHAT and CDR2 is FQNNGV. This CDR3 is 13 amino acids long. Trimming removed 2 bases from V and 8 bases from J, with 12 bases in between. For the CDR3, the DNA is TGTGCCAGCAGCTTACCGGTATTGGGCGGCTACACCTTC. This gives the protein CASSLPVLGGYTF. The complete variable domain, with remaining parts taken from reference TRBV11-2 and TRBJ1-2, reads EAGVAQSPRYKIIEKRQSVAFWCNPISGHATLYWYQQILGQGPKLLIQFQNNGVVDDSQLPKDRFSAERLKGVDSTLKIQPAKLEDSAVYLCASSLPVLGGYTFGSGTRLTVV.

CDR3: CASSQGLAGREQYF. CDR3 nucleotide sequence: TGCGCCAGCAGCCAAGGTCTAGCGGGACGGGAGCAGTACTTC. The chain recombines TRBV5-1 with TRBJ2-7; 9 nucleotides line up with TRBD2. V lost 4 bases to trimming and J lost 7 bases; unmatched junction nucleotides: 9. In germline, CDR1 is SGHRS, CDR2 YFSETQ. The CDR3 sequence is 14 residues long.

The rearrangement links TRBV15 to TRBJ2-1, with D perhaps matching TRBD1 (6 bases). Germline V gene data show CDR1 as LNHNV and CDR2 as YYDKDF (reference sequence). Trimming removed 5 bases from V and 5 bases from J, with 19 bases in between. CDR3 size: 16 residues. CDR3 sequence reads: CATSANRESGDNEQFF. In nucleotides, the CDR3 is TGTGCCACCAGCGCGAACAGGGAATCTGGGGACAATGAGCAGTTCTTC.

This chain uses TRBV29-1 with TRBJ2-7; 7 nucleotides align to TRBD2. Germline values: CDR1 SQVTM, CDR2 ANQGSEA. After removal of 1 base from V and 7 bases from J, the junction contained 10 bases not matched to a gene. The CDR3 runs 14 residues. DNA for the CDR3: TGCAGCGTTGAAGCCGCTCCGGGGGGAAAAGAGCAGTACTTC. The encoded protein is CSVEAAPGGKEQYF.